This T cell receptor beta chain is from a study of T cell changes during pregnancy in multiple sclerosis. Assay: immunoSEQ multiplex PCR; the TCRdb copy retains only in-frame clones and omits some. The repertoire consists of about 60,000 clones, with over 90% occurring once and the leading ten covering 0.65% to 0.9%. Only one count was recorded for this clone. The source is a female donor with multiple sclerosis, enrolled in a pregnancy study. Sequenced material: peripheral blood, taken in the first trimester of pregnancy.

CDR3 in DNA: TGTGCCAGCAGCCCTCTGACAGGGTATGGCTACACCTTC. Translation gives CASSPLTGYGYTF. The rearrangement joins TRBV5-5 to TRBJ1-2, with TRBD1 matching over 7 bases. The V gene's germline CDR1 is SGHKS and CDR2 YYEKEE (reference sequence). V lost 4 bases and J lost 5; bases outside the gene matches: 5. The CDR3 loop spans 13 amino acids.